This paragraph reports one TCR beta chain. This specimen comes from a study of beta chain features in type 1 diabetes. CDR3 length: 16 residues. Trimming cost V 0 bases and J 4 bases, with 13 bases left between them. Germline CDR1 LGHNA, CDR2 YSLEER. TCRB transcripts that were expressed got sequenced, as all of the isolated RNA had been reverse transcribed. Sequencing used immunoSEQ multiplex PCR; TCRdb keeps in-frame clones, though not all of them. Counted here are about 340,000 clones, roughly 8% occurring once; the ten biggest clones make up less than 0.45%. The rearrangement uses TRBV4-3 and TRBJ2-1, with D possibly being TRBD1 or TRBD2 (5 bases each). The sequence was obtained from a woman under 30 in good health. The sequencing sample was made of central memory CD4+ T cells from blood. The CDR3 sequence: CASSQDTAGRYNEQFF. DNA for the CDR3: TGCGCCAGCAGCCAAGATACGGCAGGGAGATACAATGAGCAGTTCTTC.